A single sample is the source of the 12 T cell receptor beta chains below, sequenced in a study of blood T cell repertoires in COVID-19. Clones were sequenced by immunoSEQ multiplex PCR, and TCRdb holds only the in-frame ones, with some missing. Among some 97,000 clones listed, around 85% were seen once. The sample consisted of peripheral blood. Receptors were obtained from a man between 50 and 59 years old with active or convalescent COVID-19.

This clone has just a few counts. The chain links TRBV5-1 to TRBJ2-2, with 7 bases identical to TRBD2. The CDR3 is made up of 16 amino acids. The ends lost 0 bases at V and 3 bases at J; junction bases unmatched: 5. Germline loops: CDR1 SGHRS, CDR2 YFSETQ. CDR3 bases: TGCGCCAGCAGCTTGGTGAAGGGGAGGGACACCGGGGAGCTGTTTTTT. Its translation: CASSLVKGRDTGELFF. The full variable domain, its missing parts supplied by reference TRBV5-1 and TRBJ2-2, is KAGVTQTPRYLIKTRGQQVTLSCSPISGHRSVSWYQQTPGQGLQFLFEYFSETQRNKGNFPGRFSGRQFSNSRSEMNVSTLELGDSALYLCASSLVKGRDTGELFFGEGSRLTVL.

The chain couples TRBV5-8 to TRBJ2-7; no clear D gene. The germline V gene has CDR1 SGHTS and CDR2 YDEGEE. The CDR3 totals 13 residues. The germline V and J ends were trimmed by 2 bases and 3 bases, with 9 bases remaining between them. The CDR3 coding sequence is TGTGCCAGCAGCTTCCCTGGCGGCTACGAGCAGTACTTC. It codes for CASSFPGGYEQYF.

This rearrangement joins TRBV30 to TRBJ1-5, with D unresolved. Germline V gene sequence: CDR1 GTSNPN, CDR2 SVGIG (reference sequence). The CDR3 runs to 13 residues. V lost 5 bases, J lost 7 bases, and 15 bases lay in between. CDR3 sequence: CAWQANNAQPQHF. CDR3 coding DNA: TGTGCCTGGCAGGCCAATAACGCCCAGCCCCAGCATTTT. Supplemented by reference TRBV30 and TRBJ1-5, the full variable domain reads SQTIHQWPATLVQPVGSPLSLECTVEGTSNPNLYWYRQAAGRGLQLLFYSVGIGQISSEVPQNLSASRPQDRQFILSSKKLLLSDSGFYLCAWQANNAQPQHFGDGTRLSIL.

V and J are TRBV19 and TRBJ2-7, with D tentatively TRBD1 (6 bases). Trimming removed 7 bases at V and 4 bases at J, with 17 bases between. Per the germline V gene, CDR1 is LNHDA and CDR2 is SQIVND (reference sequence). This CDR3 spans 14 amino acids. The CDR3 loop reads CASKRATGRYEQYF. CDR3 nucleotide sequence: TGTGCCAGTAAAAGGGCGACAGGTAGATACGAGCAGTACTTC.

This clone was observed once. This rearrangement joins TRBV5-3 to TRBJ2-7; 10 bases are a match to TRBD2. TRBV5-3 is an ORF, and what it does is uncertain. The CDR3 has 15 amino acids. The ends lost 5 bases at V and 7 bases at J; junction bases unmatched: 12. Written as DNA, the CDR3 is TGTGCCAGAAGAATACTAGCGGGGCCCCCTTCGGAGCAGTACTTC. This codes for CARRILAGPPSEQYF.

The chain employs TRBV30 and TRBJ2-2; D remains unclear. CDR3 length: 10 residues. Trimming removed 3 bases at V and 7 bases at J, with 3 bases between. Per the germline V gene, CDR1 is GTSNPN and CDR2 is SVGIG (reference sequence). The chain's CDR3 is CAWRLGELFF. CDR3 in DNA: TGTGCCTGGAGACTCGGGGAGCTGTTTTTT.

V gene TRBV2 combines with J gene TRBJ2-1, with 7 bases identical to TRBD2. This CDR3 comprises 17 residues. Looked up from germline, CDR1 is SNHLY and CDR2 is FYNNEI. With 3 bases clipped from V and 1 base from J, the junction kept 9 bases outside the gene matches. CDR3 sequence reads: CASSERHLAASYNEQFF. DNA of the CDR3: TGTGCCAGCAGTGAGCGGCATCTAGCGGCATCCTACAATGAGCAGTTCTTC.

This chain links TRBV24-1 with TRBJ2-3, with D maybe TRBD2 (6 bases). Per germline, CDR1 KGHDR and CDR2 SFDVKD. The CDR3 has 13 amino acids. V lost 9 bases and J lost 5, with 14 bases in between. The CDR3 sequence: CATSWRDKDTQYF. DNA of the CDR3: TGTGCCACCTCCTGGCGGGATAAAGATACGCAGTATTTT.

This clone came up a few times. J is TRBJ1-2 and V is TRBV7-9; 10 nucleotides agree with TRBD1. Germline V lookup: CDR1 SEHNR, CDR2 FQNEAQ (reference sequence). The CDR3 has 16 amino acids. V dropped 5 bases and J dropped 8; count of bases not matched to a gene: 14. The CDR3 spells CASSRSSGTGVRGYTF. Here the CDR3 DNA reads TGTGCCAGCAGCCGATCCTCCGGGACAGGGGTACGGGGCTACACCTTC.

The J gene is TRBJ1-5, the V gene TRBV15; D not resolved. The germline V gene has CDR1 LNHNV and CDR2 YYDKDF (reference sequence). This CDR3 spans 17 amino acids. V was clipped by 0 bases and J by 2 bases, with 14 bases between them. For the CDR3, the DNA is TGTGCCACCAGCAGAGATGTTGGTATCAGGCGCAATCAGCCCCAGCATTTT. Translating gives CATSRDVGIRRNQPQHF.

J is TRBJ2-7 and V is TRBV11-3; a possible D gene is TRBD2 (6 bases). Germline CDR1 and CDR2: SGHNT and YENEEA. The V end lost 5 bases, the J end lost 6 bases, and 17 bases lay between the germline ends. The CDR3 length is 14 residues. In DNA form, the CDR3 reads TGTGCCAGCAGCATAGGGACTGTCGGCTTCGAGCAGTACTTC. This encodes CASSIGTVGFEQYF. The entire variable domain, with the rest obtained from reference TRBV11-3 and TRBJ2-7, is as follows: EAGVVQSPRYKIIEKKQPVAFWCNPISGHNTLYWYLQNLGQGPELLIRYENEEAVDDSQLPKDRFSAERLKGVDSTLKIQPAELGDSAVYLCASSIGTVGFEQYFGPGTRLTVT.

V usage is TRBV11-3 and J usage is TRBJ1-1; D may be TRBD1 (6 bases). Germline CDR1 and CDR2: SGHNT and YENEEA. Trimming removed 5 bases from V and 2 bases from J, with 15 bases in between. The CDR3 covers 15 residues. The CDR3 region has the DNA TGTGCCAGCAGCCGAAGCGATGGGACAAACACTGAAGCTTTCTTT. Translation: CASSRSDGTNTEAFF.